The source of this T cell receptor beta chain is a study of T cell responses to AZD1222 COVID-19 vaccine. Study-level information: Second-dose recipients at about 4 or about 12 weeks were treated as one pooled group.

Study conclusions and caveats: Clonal diversity may have been underestimated, and the donors were mostly white British, with more females than males. A reported finding is that nearly half of spike-specific TCRs target unmutated variant regions. Baseline testing showed seropositivity in only five or six AZD1222 recipients.

Generated by immunoSEQ multiplex PCR, the TCRdb table keeps only in-frame clones and is missing some. The sample carries roughly 150,000 clones, around 88% recorded once. The CDR3 sequence is 15 residues long. V shed 5 bases, J shed 2 bases, and the junction held 5 bases outside the gene matches. The germline CDR1 and CDR2 sequences are MDHEN and SYDVKM. A note on this clone: Antigen unknown.

The source of this sequence is an adult in good health. The J gene is TRBJ1-2, the V gene TRBV28, with 10 bases aligning to TRBD1. The sequencing used peripheral blood, collected on day 0 of AZD1222 vaccination. The CDR3 is CASSPWTGGNYGYTF. CDR3 sequence (DNA): TGTGCCAGCAGTCCTTGGACAGGGGGGAACTATGGCTACACCTTC.